A single sample is the source of the 30 T cell receptor beta chains below, sequenced in a study of blood T cell repertoires in COVID-19. Libraries were prepared by immunoSEQ multiplex PCR; TCRdb keeps only in-frame clonotypes and omits some of them. This table has some 170,000 clones, more than 75% appearing once. Sequenced material: PBMCs or T cells enriched from blood (not recorded which). The source is a woman aged 45-65 years who had recovered from COVID-19.

V is TRBV11-2 and J is TRBJ2-2; D not certain. CDR1 and CDR2 from the germline V gene are SGHAT and FQNNGV. The CDR3 length is 13 residues. V lost 2 bases to trimming and J lost 5 bases, with 6 bases between them. The DNA for the CDR3 is TGTGCCAGCAGCTTATCCCAAACCGGGGAGCTGTTTTTT. It translates to CASSLSQTGELFF.

The V gene is TRBV9, the J gene TRBJ1-1; unclear D gene. The CDR3 covers 14 residues. Per the germline V gene, CDR1 is SGDLS and CDR2 is YYNGEE. Trimming cost V 3 bases and J 3 bases, with 12 bases left between them. CDR3 protein: CASSGPTGDTEAFF. The CDR3 coding sequence is TGTGCCAGCAGCGGACCCACGGGTGACACTGAAGCTTTCTTT.

This clone was counted only a few times. This sequence joins TRBV11-3 and TRBJ2-1, with D tentatively TRBD2 (6 bases). V was pared by 2 bases and J by 9 bases, with 20 bases between. The length of the CDR3 is 16 residues. The germline V gene encodes CDR1 SGHNT and CDR2 YENEEA. The CDR3 nucleotides are TGTGCCAGCAGCTTATACTGTTCGAGACTAGTTATTGAGCAGTTCTTC. Amino acids: CASSLYCSRLVIEQFF.

This clone was counted a few times. This chain joins TRBV27 and TRBJ2-3, with D possibly being TRBD1 (6 bases). Trimming pared 6 bases from V and 1 base from J, leaving 11 bases between. The CDR3 length is 14 residues. CDR1 and CDR2 from the germline V gene are MNHEY and SMNVEV (reference sequence). The CDR3 DNA is TGTGCCAGCAGCTGGACAGTAGGCACAGATACGCAGTATTTT. Protein sequence: CASSWTVGTDTQYF.

The J gene is TRBJ1-1, the V gene TRBV5-1; TRBD1 agrees at 7 bases. CDR1 is SGHRS, CDR2 YFSETQ, per germline. Trimming at V came to 0 bases and at J to 5 bases, leaving 4 bases not matched to a gene. The CDR3 is 14 residues long. The CDR3 sequence: CASSLDRGLTEAFF. The CDR3 DNA follows: TGCGCCAGCAGCTTGGACAGGGGATTAACTGAAGCTTTCTTT.

This sequence joins TRBV5-1 and TRBJ1-2, with TRBD1 matching over 8 bases. The CDR3 is made up of 15 amino acids. The V gene's germline CDR1 is SGHRS and CDR2 YFSETQ. J gave up 6 bases and V 4 bases, and 11 bases lay outside the gene matches. The CDR3 is CASSRSGQENNGYTF. In DNA form, the CDR3 reads TGCGCCAGCAGCCGATCGGGACAGGAAAATAATGGCTACACCTTC.

The gene calls are TRBV9 and TRBJ1-4; TRBD1 matches 7 bases. Per germline, CDR1 SGDLS and CDR2 YYNGEE. Unmatched junction bases numbered 9, after V lost 3 bases and J lost 7 bases. The length of the CDR3 is 15 residues. Written as DNA, the CDR3 is TGTGCCAGCAGCGCCCTCACAGGGGTTGCTGAAAAACTGTTTTTT. Its protein product is CASSALTGVAEKLFF.

The V gene is TRBV3-1 (or the pseudogene TRBV3-2), the J gene TRBJ2-7, with TRBD1 identical over 7 bases. The V and J ends lost 4 bases and 5 bases, in that order; junction bases with no gene match: 5. Looked up from germline, CDR1 is LGHDT and CDR2 is YNNKEL (reference sequence). This CDR3 spans 13 amino acids. CDR3 loop: CASSPSTGDEQYF. The CDR3 region has the DNA TGTGCCAGCAGCCCGTCAACAGGGGACGAGCAGTACTTC.

V gene TRBV2 combines with J gene TRBJ2-7; TRBD2 agrees at 8 bases. Germline CDR1 reads SNHLY; CDR2 reads FYNNEI. V lost 6 bases, J lost 7 bases, and 14 bases stayed unmatched. The CDR3 is made up of 15 amino acids. The CDR3 DNA sequence: TGTGCCAGCAGGAGGGTAGCGGGATCTAAGTCAGAGCAGTACTTC. This gives the protein CASRRVAGSKSEQYF.

This clone was counted between two and nine times. V gene TRBV7-7 combines with J gene TRBJ2-2; 7 bases agree with TRBD2. V lost 5 bases to trimming and J lost 3 bases; unmatched junction nucleotides: 6. There are 15 residues in the CDR3. Germline V CDR1 and CDR2: SSHAT, FNYEAQ (reference sequence). In DNA, the CDR3 is TGTGCCAGCAGCCCGACTAGCCAATACACCGGGGAGCTGTTTTTT. As protein: CASSPTSQYTGELFF.

This rearrangement joins TRBV5-5 to TRBJ1-4; 8 bases are shared with TRBD1. The germline gives CDR1 SGHKS, CDR2 YYEKEE (reference sequence). The V gene end was trimmed by 4 bases and the J gene end by 8 bases; junction bases not matched to a gene: 10. The CDR3 extends over 15 amino acids. CDR3 protein: CASSPSGQGGEKLFF. In DNA form, the CDR3 reads TGTGCCAGCAGCCCGAGTGGACAGGGAGGAGAAAAACTGTTTTTT.

CDR3 region: CASSPRDRGNGETQYF. The CDR3 coding sequence is TGTGCCAGCAGCCCCCGAGACAGGGGGAATGGTGAGACCCAGTACTTC. The V gene is TRBV4-2, the J gene TRBJ2-5, with 9 nucleotides matching TRBD1. CDR3 length: 16 amino acids. The germline V gene encodes CDR1 LGHNA and CDR2 YNFKEQ. J lost 5 bases, V lost 4 bases, and 11 bases had no gene match.

V and J are TRBV30 and TRBJ2-3; TRBD2 matches 8 bases. V trimming: 1 base; J trimming: 4 bases; junction bases outside the gene matches: 16. The CDR3 sequence is 18 residues long. Per the germline V gene, CDR1 is GTSNPN and CDR2 is SVGIG (reference sequence). The CDR3: CAWSGGSRVTGGADTQYF. The DNA of the CDR3 is TGTGCCTGGAGTGGAGGTTCCCGGGTTACGGGAGGGGCAGATACGCAGTATTTT.

The gene calls are TRBV10-3 and TRBJ2-7; D is ambiguous. The CDR3 covers 17 residues. V was shortened by 3 bases and J by 0 bases, with 18 bases between the two germline ends. Germline V CDR1 and CDR2: ENHRY, SYGVKD. Written as DNA, the CDR3 is TGTGCCATCAGTGACTTCCTCGTCGGAGTAGACTCCTACGAGCAGTACTTC. Amino acids: CAISDFLVGVDSYEQYF.

The rearrangement joins TRBV6-5 to TRBJ2-2, with unresolved D. V was trimmed by 7 bases and J by 6 bases, leaving 18 bases between them. The CDR3 contains 15 residues. Germline assignment: CDR1 MNHEY and CDR2 SVGAGI. CDR3 nucleotides: TGTGCCAGCACCTTCACGGTTGAGATAGCCGGGGAGCTGTTTTTT. The encoded protein is CASTFTVEIAGELFF.

This clone was counted at least ten times. The chain links TRBV6-5 to TRBJ1-2, with D possibly matching TRBD1 (5 bases). The CDR3 extends over 15 amino acids. Trimming took 5 bases from V and 5 from J, leaving 18 bases between them. From germline, CDR1 is MNHEY and CDR2 SVGAGI. The CDR3 sequence: CASSPWDGRGYGYTF. CDR3 nucleotide sequence: TGTGCCAGCAGTCCGTGGGACGGCCGGGGGTATGGCTACACCTTC.

This chain uses TRBV3-1 (or the pseudogene TRBV3-2) with TRBJ1-2; perhaps TRBD1 as D (6 bases). V gave up 4 bases and J gave up 8 bases, with 11 bases separating them. The CDR3 runs 12 residues. Germline CDR1 reads LGHDT; CDR2 reads YNNKEL (reference sequence). CDR3 coding DNA: TGTGCCAGCAGCCGAAACAGGGACGGCTACACCTTC. This sequence encodes CASSRNRDGYTF.

The V and J genes are TRBV4-1 and TRBJ2-7; 11 bases align to TRBD2. Germline CDR1 reads MGHRA; CDR2 reads YSYEKL. The J segment lost 1 base and the V segment lost 1 base, leaving 6 bases of the junction unmatched. This CDR3 has 17 residues. The CDR3 bases are TGCGCCAGCAGCCAAGCCTCGGGACTAGCGGATTCCTACGAGCAGTACTTC. It yields the protein CASSQASGLADSYEQYF.

The chain is built from TRBV11-2 and TRBJ2-1; a possible D gene is TRBD2 (6 bases). The CDR3 length is 16 residues. Deletions cut 4 bases from V and 4 bases from J, with 17 bases between. Germline CDR1 and CDR2: SGHAT and FQNNGV. CDR3 amino acids: CASSSQAGGTYNEQFF. The CDR3 DNA follows: TGTGCCAGCAGCTCCCAGGCGGGCGGGACTTACAATGAGCAGTTCTTC. Filled out from reference TRBV11-2 and TRBJ2-1, the complete variable domain reads EAGVAQSPRYKIIEKRQSVAFWCNPISGHATLYWYQQILGQGPKLLIQFQNNGVVDDSQLPKDRFSAERLKGVDSTLKIQPAKLEDSAVYLCASSSQAGGTYNEQFFGPGTRLTVL.

The chain couples TRBV18 to TRBJ1-4; D gene ambiguous. From germline, CDR1 is KGHSH and CDR2 LQKENI. Trimming stripped 0 bases from V and 8 bases from J, with 10 bases between. The CDR3 loop spans 14 amino acids. The CDR3 sequence: CASSPPAAAEKLFF. The CDR3 nucleotides are TGTGCCAGCTCACCACCCGCGGCAGCGGAAAAACTGTTTTTT.

V gene TRBV19 combines with J gene TRBJ2-1; TRBD2 matches 7 bases. With 1 base clipped from V and 9 bases from J, the junction kept 6 bases outside the gene matches. CDR1 is LNHDA and CDR2 is SQIVND in the germline V gene (reference sequence). The CDR3 is 14 amino acids. The CDR3: CASSIGTSYTEQFF. In DNA, the CDR3 is TGTGCCAGTAGTATAGGGACTAGTTATACTGAGCAGTTCTTC.

The rearrangement joins TRBV10-2 to TRBJ1-2, with unresolved D. This CDR3 has 16 residues. Germline V gene data show CDR1 as WSHSY and CDR2 as SAAADI. V was cut by 3 bases and J by 4 bases, with 18 bases left in between. CDR3 DNA sequence: TGCGCCAGCAGTGAAGGAATGAGGGTATCTAGCTATGGCTACACCTTC. Translating gives CASSEGMRVSSYGYTF.

The chain carries TRBV12-3 or TRBV12-4 and TRBJ2-7; 9 bases agree with TRBD2. V lost 5 bases, J lost 4 bases, and 0 bases stayed unmatched. The CDR3 has 12 residues. CDR3 amino acids: CASSAGGYEQYF. For the CDR3, the DNA is TGTGCCAGCAGTGCGGGAGGGTACGAGCAGTACTTC.

There are many counts of this clone. This CDR3 is also generated by other DNA sequences in the sample. This sequence joins TRBV30 and TRBJ2-2; 9 bases fit TRBD2. After removal of 3 bases from V and 1 base from J, the junction contained 0 bases not matched to a gene. The CDR3 covers 14 residues. Germline values: CDR1 GTSNPN, CDR2 SVGIG (reference sequence). The CDR3 region is CAWRTSGNTGELFF. For the CDR3, the DNA is TGTGCCTGGAGGACTAGCGGGAACACCGGGGAGCTGTTTTTT.

The sample holds a few counts of this clone. The chain links TRBV10-1 to TRBJ2-3; 8 positions agree with TRBD2. Per germline, CDR1 WNHNN and CDR2 SYGVQD (reference sequence). Trimming removed 8 bases from V and 14 bases from J; junction bases left unmatched: 15. The CDR3 is 13 amino acids. Here the CDR3 reads CASAKDPGTSPYF. DNA for the CDR3: TGCGCCAGCGCCAAAGACCCCGGGACTAGTCCGTATTTT.

The chain has TRBV7-3 and TRBJ2-5, with a weak D call TRBD2 (6 bases). Per the germline V gene, CDR1 is SGHTA and CDR2 is FQGTGA. This CDR3 has 15 amino acids. V was shortened by 5 bases and J by 1 base, with 14 bases between the two germline ends. The CDR3 reads CASSRGTSGQETQYF. CDR3 bases: TGTGCCAGCAGCAGAGGGACTTCAGGCCAAGAGACCCAGTACTTC.

The chain recombines TRBV11-2 with TRBJ1-2, with 9 positions matching TRBD1. There are 15 residues in the CDR3. Germline CDR1 reads SGHAT; CDR2 reads FQNNGV. J gave up 7 bases and V 5 bases, and 11 bases lay outside the gene matches. CDR3 protein: CASSAGQGHAVGYTF. The CDR3 bases are TGTGCCAGCAGCGCCGGACAGGGGCACGCGGTTGGCTACACCTTC.

The J gene is TRBJ1-2, the V gene TRBV23-1; a weak D match, TRBD1 (5 bases). TRBV23-1 carries the ORF label, with uncertain function. The ends were cut back, 0 bases at V and 4 bases at J, with 15 bases in the middle. This CDR3 has 16 amino acids. The CDR3 DNA follows: TGCGCCAGCAGTCAATCGTTCGGGGGATCCATCTATGGCTACACCTTC. It codes for CASSQSFGGSIYGYTF.

The chain links TRBV6-5 to TRBJ1-1; no reliable D call. The V gene lost 2 bases and the J gene lost 8 bases, with 6 bases spanning the gap. The CDR3 loop spans 11 amino acids. The germline V gene encodes CDR1 MNHEY and CDR2 SVGAGI. The chain's CDR3 is CASSYALEAFF. Written as DNA, the CDR3 is TGTGCCAGCAGTTACGCACTAGAAGCTTTCTTT.

This clone was seen just once. V gene TRBV30 combines with J gene TRBJ2-7, with no clear D. The germline V gene encodes CDR1 GTSNPN and CDR2 SVGIG (reference sequence). The CDR3 totals 12 residues. V gave up 4 bases and J gave up 4 bases, with 11 bases separating them. CDR3 in amino acids: CAWNKQLYEQYF. The CDR3 nucleotides read TGTGCCTGGAATAAACAGCTTTACGAGCAGTACTTC.